One and the same sample provided the 12 T cell receptor beta chains below, sequenced in a study of blood T cell repertoires in COVID-19. Profiling relied on immunoSEQ multiplex PCR, and the TCRdb table lists in-frame clones only, not all of them. Altogether around 320,000 clones are present, roughly nine tenths being singletons, with the ten largest covering less than 3.5%. Sequenced material: PBMCs or T cells enriched from blood (not recorded which). The receptor set was obtained from a woman between 45 and 65 years old who had been exposed to COVID-19.

The genes are TRBV5-5 and TRBJ1-6; D may be TRBD1 (6 bases). V was trimmed by 4 bases and J by 9 bases, leaving 14 bases between them. This CDR3 contains 14 residues. In germline, CDR1 is SGHKS, CDR2 YYEKEE (reference sequence). CDR3 region: CASSTGQTGSPLHF. The CDR3 coding sequence is TGTGCCAGCAGCACTGGACAGACAGGTTCACCCCTCCACTTT.

The J gene is TRBJ1-1, the V gene TRBV6-5; 8 bases are shared with TRBD1. The length of the CDR3 is 16 residues. V gave up 4 bases and J gave up 6 bases; unmatched junction bases: 13. The V gene's germline CDR1 is MNHEY and CDR2 SVGAGI. DNA of the CDR3: TGTGCCAGCAGTTCCATAAAAGGACAGGGCAGCCCTGAAGCTTTCTTT. Amino acid sequence: CASSSIKGQGSPEAFF.

V usage is TRBV30 and J usage is TRBJ2-7, with D tentatively TRBD1 (6 bases). The CDR3 loop spans 15 amino acids. Trimming pared 7 bases from V and 2 bases from J, leaving 21 bases between. Germline V gene lookup returns CDR1 GTSNPN and CDR2 SVGIG (reference sequence). The chain's CDR3 is CALRGPGQHTYEQYF. DNA for the CDR3: TGTGCCTTGAGGGGCCCGGGACAACACACCTACGAGCAGTACTTC.

CDR3 DNA: TGCGCCAGCAGCCAAGGTCCGTTGAACACTGAAGCTTTCTTT. Protein: CASSQGPLNTEAFF. The chain carries TRBV4-1 and TRBJ1-1; D is uncertain. The CDR3 is made up of 14 amino acids. Trimming took off 1 base at V and 0 bases at J, with 6 bases between the two ends. Germline CDR1 MGHRA, CDR2 YSYEKL.

The chain is built from TRBV5-6 and TRBJ2-5; 8 nucleotides match TRBD1. In germline, CDR1 is SGHDT, CDR2 YYEEEE. This CDR3 spans 14 amino acids. With V trimmed by 4 bases and J by 4 bases, 6 bases remained unmatched. CDR3 bases: TGTGCCAGCAGCCCGTACAGGGGGGCAGAGACCCAGTACTTC. Encoded protein: CASSPYRGAETQYF.

This clone was detected a few times. The chain joins TRBV12-5 to TRBJ1-5; TRBD1 matches at 10 bases. Germline V gene sequence: CDR1 LGHNT, CDR2 FRNRAP. J was trimmed by 6 bases and V by 5 bases; bases with no gene match: 7. This CDR3 is built from 15 residues. This CDR3 reads CASGRDRGRSQPQHF. The CDR3 region has the DNA TGTGCTAGTGGTCGGGACAGGGGTAGGAGTCAGCCCCAGCATTTT.

This CDR3 is CASSHPASGGTDTQYF. In nucleotides, the CDR3 is TGCGCCAGCAGCCATCCTGCTAGCGGAGGCACAGATACGCAGTATTTT. The chain is built from TRBV4-1 and TRBJ2-3, with 7 bases matching TRBD2. Germline assignment: CDR1 MGHRA and CDR2 YSYEKL. V shed 3 bases, J shed 1 base, and the junction held 7 bases outside the gene matches. CDR3 size: 16 residues.

This chain joins TRBV3-1 (or the pseudogene TRBV3-2) and TRBJ1-2; D remains ambiguous. The CDR3 has 14 residues. V was clipped by 0 bases and J by 7 bases, with 12 bases between them. CDR1 and CDR2 (germline): LGHDT, YNNKEL (reference sequence). The CDR3 sequence: CASSQDSGFGGYTF. The CDR3 nucleotides read TGTGCCAGCAGCCAAGATTCCGGGTTCGGTGGCTACACCTTC.

This chain links TRBV5-1 with TRBJ2-3, with D tentatively TRBD2 (5 bases). V gave up 4 bases and J gave up 2 bases, with 17 bases separating them. The germline V gene encodes CDR1 SGHRS and CDR2 YFSETQ. CDR3 size: 16 residues. In DNA, the CDR3 is TGCGCCAGCAGCCCATGGGCGGAGGCTAACACAGATACGCAGTATTTT. Translation: CASSPWAEANTDTQYF.

The gene calls are TRBV10-3 and TRBJ1-2; maybe TRBD1 (5 bases). The CDR3 sequence is 14 residues long. V was pared by 4 bases and J by 4 bases, with 13 bases between. The V gene's germline CDR1 is ENHRY and CDR2 SYGVKD. The CDR3 spells CAISAGGSPYGYTF. The CDR3, as DNA: TGTGCCATCAGTGCTGGGGGGAGTCCCTATGGCTACACCTTC.

The V call is TRBV7-6, the J call TRBJ2-7; D not certain. This CDR3 is built from 12 residues. Germline lookup yields CDR1 SGHVS and CDR2 FNYEAQ. V shed 5 bases and J shed 5 bases, with 10 bases lying between them. The CDR3 bases are TGTGCCAGCAGCCCGCGCCGCAACGAGCAGTACTTC. It specifies CASSPRRNEQYF.

V is TRBV30 and J is TRBJ1-2; no clear D gene. In germline, CDR1 is GTSNPN, CDR2 SVGIG (reference sequence). V was trimmed by 2 bases and J by 3 bases, leaving 13 bases between them. CDR3 length equals 14 residues. The CDR3 DNA reads TGTGCCTGGAGTAGTTGGGAGGGCGACTATGGCTACACCTTC. It encodes CAWSSWEGDYGYTF.